A selection of T cell receptor beta chains follows, all from one sample in a study of CD8+ T cells in alopecia areata. The data were produced by immunoSEQ multiplex PCR, yet TCRdb's version contains in-frame clones alone and is incomplete. The sample has 34,000 or so clones, around 50% seen once. The sequenced sample consisted of NKG2D-high CD8+ T cells sorted from blood. These TCRs come from a human donor with alopecia areata. Both conserved end residues are part of each CDR3. D genes are given only for firm matches. Some rows mark clone size as missing; the rest say once, few, many or name a class of expanded clone.

CASSLLGELFF,TGTGCCAGCAGCTTACTCGGGGAGCTGTTTTTT,-,few,TRBJ2-2,TRBV7-2
CASMPPGQGINEQFF,TGTGCCAGCATGCCTCCGGGACAGGGAATCAATGAGCAGTTCTTC,TRBD1,-,TRBJ2-1,TRBV2
CASSGSDTQYF,TGTGCCAGCAGCGGTTCGGATACGCAGTATTTT,-,-,TRBJ2-3,TRBV10-3
CASSLAGRGETQYF,TGTGCCAGCAGCTTAGCAGGGAGGGGAGAGACCCAGTACTTC,TRBD2,-,TRBJ2-5,TRBV7-9
CASSPTSGGYNEQFF,TGTGCCAGCAGTCCGACTAGCGGGGGATACAATGAGCAGTTCTTC,TRBD2,-,TRBJ2-1,TRBV28
CASSYVGQGYTF,TGTGCCAGCAGTTACGTCGGGCAGGGCTACACCTTC,-,medium-sized,TRBJ1-2,TRBV6-5
CASSPTNTGNEQYF,TGTGCCAGCAGCCCAACCAATACAGGGAACGAGCAGTACTTC,-,-,TRBJ2-7,TRBV27
CATSRDWRPSYEQYF,TGTGCCACCAGCAGAGATTGGAGACCCTCCTACGAGCAGTACTTC,-,-,TRBJ2-7,TRBV15
CASSQVIHPGQSTGELFF,TGCGCCAGCAGCCAAGTTATCCACCCGGGACAGTCAACCGGGGAGCTGTTTTTT,TRBD1,-,TRBJ2-2,TRBV4-3
CASSVGPGADTGELFF,TGTGCCAGCAGCGTAGGTCCAGGGGCGGACACCGGGGAGCTGTTTTTT,-,few,TRBJ2-2,TRBV9
CASSAGPPEQFF,TGTGCCAGCAGCGCGGGACCACCTGAGCAGTTCTTC,-,few,TRBJ2-1,TRBV9
CASSRRGGVITEAFF,TGTGCCAGCAGCCGCCGAGGGGGAGTGATAACTGAAGCTTTCTTT,-,few,TRBJ1-1,TRBV7-9
CASSRVRVERIEGANVLTF,TGTGCCAGCAGTCGAGTTAGGGTTGAACGTATAGAGGGGGCCAACGTCCTGACTTTC,-,-,TRBJ2-6,TRBV27
CSVEEGIGQPQHF,TGCAGCGTTGAAGAAGGCATCGGTCAGCCCCAGCATTTT,-,few,TRBJ1-5,TRBV29-1
CSVVSDYEQYF,TGCAGCGTAGTGAGCGACTACGAGCAGTACTTC,-,many,TRBJ2-7,TRBV29-1
CASIGAGGELFF,TGTGCCAGCATAGGTGCCGGCGGGGAGCTGTTTTTT,-,once,TRBJ2-2,TRBV6-5
CASSLWTGELFF,TGTGCCAGCAGCTTATGGACCGGGGAGCTGTTTTTT,-,-,TRBJ2-2,TRBV7-9
CASSPDGHSYEQYF,TGTGCCAGCAGCCCGGACGGTCACTCCTACGAGCAGTACTTC,-,-,TRBJ2-7,TRBV7-9
CASSLDPLTTSTDTQYF,TGTGCCAGCAGTTTAGACCCTCTCACTACTAGCACAGATACGCAGTATTTT,-,few,TRBJ2-3,TRBV6-4
CASSAYEQYF,TGTGCCAGCAGCGCCTACGAGCAGTACTTC,-,-,TRBJ2-7,TRBV6-6
CASSPDRGGRITEAFF,TGTGCCAGCAGCCCGGACAGGGGGGGTAGGATCACTGAAGCTTTCTTT,TRBD1,few,TRBJ1-1,TRBV7-9
CASSGAGTANYGYTF,TGTGCCAGCAGCGGGGCAGGAACAGCTAACTATGGCTACACCTTC,-,-,TRBJ1-2,TRBV9
CASISGGRETQYF,TGTGCCAGCATCTCAGGGGGGAGGGAGACCCAGTACTTC,-,-,TRBJ2-5,TRBV7-8
CASSGQGVTDTQYF,TGTGCCAGCAGCGGACAGGGTGTGACAGATACGCAGTATTTT,TRBD1,-,TRBJ2-3,TRBV7-9
CASSLPPGANSGNTIYF,TGTGCCAGCAGCTTACCCCCAGGGGCAAACTCTGGAAACACCATATATTTT,-,few,TRBJ1-3,TRBV7-9
CASSLARGGPDTQYF,TGTGCCAGCAGCTTAGCTCGGGGGGGGCCAGATACGCAGTATTTT,TRBD2,-,TRBJ2-3,TRBV7-9
CASSLDRGQPQHF,TGTGCCAGCAGCTTAGATAGGGGTCAACCCCAGCATTTT,-,few,TRBJ1-5,TRBV7-9
CASSLPGSSSYNEQFF,TGCGCCAGCAGCCTACCAGGGTCGAGCTCCTACAATGAGCAGTTCTTC,-,-,TRBJ2-1,TRBV5-1
CASSVSGTGTYEQYF,TGTGCCAGCAGTGTCTCGGGGACAGGGACCTACGAGCAGTACTTC,TRBD1,-,TRBJ2-7,TRBV2
CASRLAGQEFF,TGTGCCAGCAGGTTAGCGGGGCAGGAGTTCTTC,TRBD2,-,TRBJ2-1,TRBV6-5
CASSSDTYGELFF,TGTGCCAGCAGCTCCGACACGTACGGGGAGCTGTTTTTT,-,-,TRBJ2-2,TRBV7-3
CAWSSGVGDEQYF,TGTGCCTGGAGTTCAGGGGTTGGCGACGAGCAGTACTTC,-,-,TRBJ2-7,TRBV30
CASSLGLVSYEQYF,TGTGCCAGCAGCTTAGGGTTGGTTTCCTACGAGCAGTACTTC,-,-,TRBJ2-7,TRBV7-2
CASSVDDGGTGELFF,TGTGCCAGCAGCGTAGATGATGGAGGCACCGGGGAGCTGTTTTTT,-,-,TRBJ2-2,TRBV9
CASSPKNQGTHEQYF,TGTGCCAGCAGCCCCAAGAACCAGGGTACACACGAGCAGTACTTC,-,-,TRBJ2-7,TRBV7-9
CASSPSGAREQYF,TGTGCCAGCAGCCCGTCTGGGGCGAGGGAGCAGTACTTC,-,-,TRBJ2-7,TRBV7-9
CASSLSGRHEQYF,TGTGCCAGCAGTTTATCGGGAAGGCACGAGCAGTACTTC,-,-,TRBJ2-7,TRBV27
CSVEGWTSKKPTDTQYF,TGCAGCGTTGAAGGCTGGACTAGCAAAAAGCCCACAGATACGCAGTATTTT,TRBD2,few,TRBJ2-3,TRBV29-1
CATILSGQETQYF,TGTGCCACCATACTTAGCGGCCAAGAGACCCAGTACTTC,-,-,TRBJ2-5,TRBV6-1
CASSPTVAKNIQYF,TGTGCCAGTAGCCCCACCGTAGCCAAAAACATTCAGTACTTC,-,-,TRBJ2-4,TRBV19